The 10 T cell receptor beta chains below all came from one sample that was sequenced in a study of naive CD8 T cells in extremely preterm neonates. Profiled with immunoSEQ multiplex PCR; TCRdb holds only in-frame clones, not every one. This table holds about 7,900 clones, roughly 98% found once. Sequenced input: naive CD8+ T cells from blood. The receptors were gathered from a human donor in good health.

The V call is TRBV30, the J call TRBJ2-7, with D perhaps matching TRBD1 (5 bases). The V end lost 2 bases, the J end lost 0 bases, and 8 bases lay between the germline ends. Germline CDR1 is GTSNPN and CDR2 is SVGIG (reference sequence). The CDR3 extends over 13 amino acids. CDR3 coding DNA: TGTGCCTGGAGTACAGGAATCTCCTACGAGCAGTACTTC. Translating gives CAWSTGISYEQYF.

The chain combines TRBV19 with TRBJ1-1, with unresolved D. Looked up from germline, CDR1 is LNHDA and CDR2 is SQIVND (reference sequence). The germline V and J ends were trimmed by 7 bases and 1 base, with 13 bases remaining between them. The CDR3 is made up of 14 amino acids. The CDR3 bases are TGTGCCAGTACGGGTGGACTTTGGAACACTGAAGCTTTCTTT. Its translation: CASTGGLWNTEAFF.

V usage is TRBV4-1 and J usage is TRBJ1-1, with a weak D call TRBD1 (6 bases). V lost 4 bases, J lost 0 bases, and 12 bases lay in between. This CDR3 contains 15 residues. CDR1 is MGHRA and CDR2 is YSYEKL in the germline V gene. Here the CDR3 reads CASSRGPRVNTEAFF. For the CDR3, the DNA is TGCGCCAGCAGCCGGGGGCCCAGAGTGAACACTGAAGCTTTCTTT.

The chain couples TRBV7-9 to TRBJ1-4, with D unresolved. The CDR3 is 15 residues long. Germline CDR1 and CDR2: SEHNR and FQNEAQ (reference sequence). Trimming stripped 0 bases from V and 8 bases from J, with 13 bases between. The CDR3 spells CASSLAGSIGEKLFF. The CDR3 DNA reads as TGTGCCAGCAGCTTAGCTGGTAGCATAGGAGAAAAACTGTTTTTT.

The chain has TRBV5-1 and TRBJ2-5, with D unresolved. The CDR3 length is 16 residues. Between the trimmed V and J ends, which lost 2 bases and 5 bases, there was a span of 19 bases. Germline CDR1 reads SGHRS; CDR2 reads YFSETQ. CDR3 region: CASSLFREAVEETQYF. Written as DNA, the CDR3 is TGCGCCAGCAGCTTATTTAGAGAGGCGGTGGAGGAGACCCAGTACTTC.

The rearrangement uses TRBV6-1 and TRBJ2-7; 9 bases are shared with TRBD2. The V gene's germline CDR1 is MNHNS and CDR2 SASEGT. This CDR3 is built from 14 residues. V lost 3 bases, J lost 2 bases, and 2 bases stayed unmatched. Written as DNA, the CDR3 is TGTGCCAGCAGTGAGATAGCGGGGGCCTACGAGCAGTACTTC. It yields the protein CASSEIAGAYEQYF.

The rearrangement uses TRBV4-3 and TRBJ1-1; 7 nucleotides match TRBD1. Germline trimming cut 3 bases from V and 0 bases from J; bases unmatched to any gene: 1. This CDR3 is built from 14 residues. Germline CDR1 reads LGHNA; CDR2 reads YSLEER. The chain's CDR3 is CASSQGQMNTEAFF. CDR3 coding DNA: TGCGCCAGCAGCCAGGGACAGATGAACACTGAAGCTTTCTTT.

The V call is TRBV29-1, the J call TRBJ1-2; maybe TRBD1 (5 bases). The CDR3 has 13 amino acids. Germline V lookup: CDR1 SQVTM, CDR2 ANQGSEA. V gave up 6 bases and J gave up 0 bases, with 11 bases separating them. CDR3 nucleotide sequence: TGCAGCGTCCCGACAGCTCCTAACTATGGCTACACCTTC. It is translated as CSVPTAPNYGYTF.

The CDR3 sequence: CASSRRAGAGNQPQHF. CDR3 nucleotides: TGTGCCAGCAGCCGGAGGGCGGGGGCGGGCAATCAGCCCCAGCATTTT. The chain is built from TRBV7-8 and TRBJ1-5, with D maybe TRBD1 (6 bases). Germline-derived CDR1 and CDR2 are SGHVS and FQNEAQ. The CDR3 contains 16 residues. Trimming pared 5 bases from V and 2 bases from J, leaving 16 bases between. The variable domain in full, with the rest retrieved from reference TRBV7-8 and TRBJ1-5, is GAGVSQSPRYKVAKRGQDVALRCDPISGHVSLFWYQQALGQGPEFLTYFQNEAQLDKSGLPSDRFFAERPEGSVSTLKIQRTQQEDSAVYLCASSRRAGAGNQPQHFGDGTRLSIL.

As to this clone: Other DNA sequences in this sample translate to the same CDR3. The V call is TRBV4-3, the J call TRBJ1-5, with D perhaps matching TRBD1 (6 bases). The length of the CDR3 is 18 residues. V lost 0 bases and J lost 7, with 22 bases in between. Germline CDR1 and CDR2: LGHNA and YSLEER. CDR3 in amino acids: CASSQDWGPGGAGQPQHF. CDR3 nucleotides: TGCGCCAGCAGCCAAGATTGGGGCCCCGGGGGGGCAGGGCAGCCCCAGCATTTT.